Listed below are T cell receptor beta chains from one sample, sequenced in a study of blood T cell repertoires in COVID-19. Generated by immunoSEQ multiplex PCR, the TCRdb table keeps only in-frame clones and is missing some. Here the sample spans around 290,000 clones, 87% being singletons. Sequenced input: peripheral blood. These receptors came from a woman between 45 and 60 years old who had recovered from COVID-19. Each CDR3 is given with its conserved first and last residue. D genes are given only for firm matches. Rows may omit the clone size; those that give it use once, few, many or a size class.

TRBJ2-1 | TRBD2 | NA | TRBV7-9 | TGTGCCAGCAGCAATGGACTAGCGGGCGACAATGAGCAGTTCTTC | CASSNGLAGDNEQFF
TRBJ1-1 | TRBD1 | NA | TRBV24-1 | TGTGCCACCGCCGACAGGGGGACTGAAGCTTTCTTT | CATADRGTEAFF
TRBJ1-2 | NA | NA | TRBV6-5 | TGTGCCAGCAGCTTCGACAGATACTATGGCTACACCTTC | CASSFDRYYGYTF
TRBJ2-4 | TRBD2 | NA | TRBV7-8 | TGTGCCAGCAGCCCGGGACTAGCGGGACTCTTGAAGTACTTC | CASSPGLAGLLKYF
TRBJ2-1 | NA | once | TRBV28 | TGTGCCAGCAGTTTATATGGAGGGGTTGGGCAGTTCTTC | CASSLYGGVGQFF
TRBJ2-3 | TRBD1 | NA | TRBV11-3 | TGTGCCAGCAGCTTGCGGACAGGGGTCTCAGATACGCAGTATTTT | CASSLRTGVSDTQYF
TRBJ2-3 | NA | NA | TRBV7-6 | TGTGCCAGCAGCTCCGGGACACATGAAGGAATCACAGATACGCAGTATTTT | CASSSGTHEGITDTQYF
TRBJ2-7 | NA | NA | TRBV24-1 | TGTGCCACCAGTGATGCGAGCGTTGCCTACGAGCAGTACTTC | CATSDASVAYEQYF
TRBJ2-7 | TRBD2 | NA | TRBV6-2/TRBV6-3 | TGTGCCAGCACCCCTTCCGGGGCTAGCGGGGGTTACGAGCAGTACTTC | CASTPSGASGGYEQYF
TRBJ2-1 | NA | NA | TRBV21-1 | TGTGCCAGCAGCAAAGCGCTGGGGTCTAGCGGGTTCCGGAGCTCCTACAATGAGCAGTTCTTC | CASSKALGSSGFRSSYNEQFF
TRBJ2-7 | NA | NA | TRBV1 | TGCACCAGCAGCCGAACCGGGACAGCCAGCTACGAGCAGTACTTC | CTSSRTGTASYEQYF
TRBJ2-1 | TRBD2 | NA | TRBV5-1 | TGCGCCAGCAGTAGGGGACTAGCGGGAGGTAATGAGCAGTTCTTC | CASSRGLAGGNEQFF
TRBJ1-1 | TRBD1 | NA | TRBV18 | TGTGCCAGCTCACCCGGTCCCGGGACAGGGCCCACTGAAGCTTTCTTT | CASSPGPGTGPTEAFF
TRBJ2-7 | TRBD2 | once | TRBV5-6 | TGTGCCAGCAGCTTGGACTGGTCTAGCGGGAGGCCTTCCTACGAGCAGTACTTC | CASSLDWSSGRPSYEQYF
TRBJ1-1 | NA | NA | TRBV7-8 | TGTGCCAGCAGCTCCCAACAGGTGAACACTGAAGCTTTCTTT | CASSSQQVNTEAFF
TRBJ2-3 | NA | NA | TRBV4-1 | TGCGCCAGCAGCCAGCCCGGGTGGGCAGGGAGCACAGATACGCAGTATTTT | CASSQPGWAGSTDTQYF
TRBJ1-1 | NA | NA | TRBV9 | TGTGCCAGCAGCGTAGAAAGGGGATCTGAAGCTTTCTTT | CASSVERGSEAFF
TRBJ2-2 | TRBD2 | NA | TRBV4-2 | TGTGCCAGCAGCCAGAGCGGGAGGGCCACCGGGGAGCTGTTTTTT | CASSQSGRATGELFF
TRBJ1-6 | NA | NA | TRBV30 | TGTGCCTGGAGTCGGGGGGAGGTCGATTCACCCCTCCACTTT | CAWSRGEVDSPLHF
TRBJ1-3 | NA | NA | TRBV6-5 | TGTGCCAGCAGTTCCACAGGGTACCACTCTGGAAACACCATATATTTT | CASSSTGYHSGNTIYF
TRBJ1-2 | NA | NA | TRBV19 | TGTGCCAGTAGTATATTCGGTTCGGCTAACTATGGCTACACCTTC | CASSIFGSANYGYTF
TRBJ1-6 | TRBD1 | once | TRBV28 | TGTGCCAGCAGTACTACAGGGGGCCTAGGGAATAATTCACCCCTCCACTTT | CASSTTGGLGNNSPLHF
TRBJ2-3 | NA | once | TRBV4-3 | TGCGCCAGCAGCCGGCGGGGCATCAGCACAGATACGCAGTATTTT | CASSRRGISTDTQYF
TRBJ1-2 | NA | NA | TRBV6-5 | TGTGCCAGCAGTTACTCGTGGGGCGAGTTCGGCTACACCTTC | CASSYSWGEFGYTF
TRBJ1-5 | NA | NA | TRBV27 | TGTGCCAGCAGCCGGGGGGTTAGCAATCAGCCCCAGCATTTT | CASSRGVSNQPQHF
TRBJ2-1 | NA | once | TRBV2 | TGTGCCATCATCGGACTTACGACCGACAATGAGCAGTTCTTC | CAIIGLTTDNEQFF
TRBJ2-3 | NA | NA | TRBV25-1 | TGTGCCAGCAGTGAAGTTTTGGGCTTAGGTACGCAGTATTTT | CASSEVLGLGTQYF
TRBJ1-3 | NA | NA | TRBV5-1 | TGCGCCAGCTATGAGTCCTCTGGAAACACCATATATTTT | CASYESSGNTIYF
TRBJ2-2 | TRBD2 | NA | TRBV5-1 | TGCGCCAGCAGCTTGGAGTTAGCGGGAGACACCGGGGAGCTGTTTTTT | CASSLELAGDTGELFF
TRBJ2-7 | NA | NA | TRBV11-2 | TGTGCCAGCAGCGAAGGACAGCAGATTGGGGAGCAGTACTTC | CASSEGQQIGEQYF
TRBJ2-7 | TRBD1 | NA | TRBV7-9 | TGTGCCAGCAGCCAATCCCCCGGGACAGGCTATTCTATCTCCTACGAGCAGTACTTC | CASSQSPGTGYSISYEQYF
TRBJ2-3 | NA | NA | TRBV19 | TGTGCCAGTAGTGTGGGAGACTCGGATACGCAGTATTTT | CASSVGDSDTQYF
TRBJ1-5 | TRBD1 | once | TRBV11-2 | TGTGCCAGCAGCTTGGGGGACAGGCAGCCCCAGCATTTT | CASSLGDRQPQHF
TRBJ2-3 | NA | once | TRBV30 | TGTGCCTGGAGTGGACTTACTAGCACAGATACGCAGTATTTT | CAWSGLTSTDTQYF
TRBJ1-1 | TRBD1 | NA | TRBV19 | TGTGCCAGTACCAGTCAACAGGGGTTGAGCACTGAAGCTTTCTTT | CASTSQQGLSTEAFF
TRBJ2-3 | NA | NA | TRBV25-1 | TGTGCCAGCAGCCCCAACGGGGATACGCAGTATTTT | CASSPNGDTQYF
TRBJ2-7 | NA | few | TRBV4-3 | TGCGCCAGCAGCCAAGGGGTGGGGGCCTACTACGAGCAGTACTTC | CASSQGVGAYYEQYF
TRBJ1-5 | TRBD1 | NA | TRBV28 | TGTGCCAGCAGGTACAGGGGGCGCGGTGGCAATCAGCCCCAGCATTTT | CASRYRGRGGNQPQHF
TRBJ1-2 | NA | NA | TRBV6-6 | TGTGCCAGCAGTCCAGTCTATGGCTACACCTTC | CASSPVYGYTF
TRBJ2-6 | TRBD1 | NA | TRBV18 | TGTGCCAGCTCACCACTAGGGACAGGGGCGTACAGCTCTGGGGCCAACGTCCTGACTTTC | CASSPLGTGAYSSGANVLTF
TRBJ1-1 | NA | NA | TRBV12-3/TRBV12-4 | TGTGCCAGCAGTCACACAGGGTACACTGAAGCTTTCTTT | CASSHTGYTEAFF
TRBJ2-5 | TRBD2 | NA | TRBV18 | TGTGCCAGCTCACCAGGGGAGGGAGAGACCCAGTACTTC | CASSPGEGETQYF
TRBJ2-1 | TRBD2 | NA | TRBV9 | TGTGCCAGCAGCCCCTCAGGCTCTAGCGGATACAATGAGCAGTTCTTC | CASSPSGSSGYNEQFF
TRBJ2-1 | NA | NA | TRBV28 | TGTGCCAGCAGTTCAATTCGGGGAGATATCTACAATGAGCAGTTCTTC | CASSSIRGDIYNEQFF
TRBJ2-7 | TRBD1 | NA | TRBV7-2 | TGTGCCAGCAGCTTATGGGGACAGGGGTACGAGCAGTACTTC | CASSLWGQGYEQYF
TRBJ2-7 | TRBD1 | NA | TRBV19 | TGTGCCAGTAGTATTCGGGACAGGGGCTACGAGCAGTACTTC | CASSIRDRGYEQYF
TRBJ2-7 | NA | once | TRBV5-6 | TGTGCCAGCAGCTTCCCGACAGTTAGCTCCTACGAGCAGTACTTC | CASSFPTVSSYEQYF
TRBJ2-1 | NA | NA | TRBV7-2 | TGTGCCAGCAGCTTAAATGGGGGGGCTAGCGGCCAGGCGCAGTTCTTC | CASSLNGGASGQAQFF
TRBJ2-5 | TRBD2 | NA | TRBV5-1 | TGCGCCAGCAGCCGTAGCGGGGGGGATCAAGAGACCCAGTACTTC | CASSRSGGDQETQYF
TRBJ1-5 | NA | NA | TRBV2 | TGTGCCAGCAGTCCGGAGGGGAACAATCAGCCCCAGCATTTT | CASSPEGNNQPQHF
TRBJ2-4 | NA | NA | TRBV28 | TGTGCCAGCAGAGATGGGGCGTCGGCCAAAAACATTCAGTACTTC | CASRDGASAKNIQYF
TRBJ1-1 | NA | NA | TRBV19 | TGTGCCAGTAGTCCGTCTCAGGGGTGGGGTGAAGCTTTCTTT | CASSPSQGWGEAFF
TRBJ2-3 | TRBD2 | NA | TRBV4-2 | TGTGCCAGCAGCCAAGATGAGACTAGCGGGGAAGATACGCAGTATTTT | CASSQDETSGEDTQYF
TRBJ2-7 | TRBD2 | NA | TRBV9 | TGTGCCAGCAGCCGGGCTAGCGGGGGCTACGAGCAGTACTTC | CASSRASGGYEQYF
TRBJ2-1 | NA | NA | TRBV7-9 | TGTGCCAGCAGCTCTCCGTCCTACAATGAGCAGTTCTTC | CASSSPSYNEQFF
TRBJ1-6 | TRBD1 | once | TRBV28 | TGTGCCAGCAGTATAGGGACAGCCTCTAATTCACCCCTCCACTTT | CASSIGTASNSPLHF
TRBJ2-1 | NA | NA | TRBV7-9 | TGTGCCAGCAGCTTATTGTCGGGAACCTACAATGAGCAGTTCTTC | CASSLLSGTYNEQFF